This T cell receptor beta chain derives from a study of response to subunit inactivated influenza vaccine. This clonotype was observed a few times. Germline values: CDR1 MNHNS, CDR2 SASEGT. Losses at the gene ends were 5 bases for V and 4 bases for J; bases not matched to a gene: 7. The length of the CDR3 is 16 residues. TCRdb itself ran the RT-PCR reads through MiXCR, one entry per CDR3 protein. The sample holds 490,000 or so distinct CDR3 sequences, around 8% seen once. This clonotype was obtained from a man aged 50-75 years who received an inactivated influenza vaccine. The sequenced sample was PBMCs from blood, obtained around 25 months after vaccination. This chain links TRBV6-1 with TRBJ2-1; 11 nucleotides align to TRBD1. CDR3 sequence: CASSPRGQGAYNEQFF. DNA of the CDR3: TGTGCCAGCAGTCCCCGCGGACAGGGGGCTTACAATGAGCAGTTCTTC.